Below are 17 T cell receptor beta chains sequenced from a single sample in a study of shared clonotypes between healthy human individuals. Here immunoSEQ multiplex PCR was the method, and the copy in TCRdb shows in-frame clones only, minus some. The table lists about 600,000 clones, approximately 97% of them singletons. The specimen was naive CD4+ T cells sorted from blood. Subset noted: CD45RA+ positively selected. Receptor source: a woman aged 25 to 45 in good health.

The V and J genes are TRBV27 and TRBJ1-5; D gene ambiguous. The CDR3 has 12 amino acids. The V gene lost 6 bases and the J gene lost 1 base, with 4 bases spanning the gap. CDR1 is MNHEY and CDR2 is SMNVEV in the germline V gene (reference sequence). The CDR3 DNA sequence: TGTGCCAGCAGGGACAGCAATCAGCCCCAGCATTTT. Amino acids: CASRDSNQPQHF.

The chain links TRBV5-6 to TRBJ2-2; no firm D call. V was clipped by 0 bases and J by 4 bases, with 19 bases between them. Germline assignment: CDR1 SGHDT and CDR2 YYEEEE. The CDR3 consists of 18 residues. CDR3 loop: CASSLGGLLVLGTGELFF. DNA for the CDR3: TGTGCCAGCAGCTTGGGAGGTCTTTTAGTCCTCGGCACCGGGGAGCTGTTTTTT.

The rearrangement uses TRBV10-1 and TRBJ1-6; weak D call: TRBD1 (5 bases). Trimming cost V 9 bases and J 7 bases, with 13 bases left between them. Germline CDR1 WNHNN, CDR2 SYGVQD (reference sequence). The CDR3 sequence is 13 residues long. The CDR3 sequence is CARRGHKNSPLHF. The DNA for the CDR3 is TGCGCCAGACGCGGACACAAAAATTCACCCCTCCACTTT.

This clone has just one count. This chain connects TRBV14 to TRBJ1-2; D possibly corresponds to TRBD1 (5 bases). V was pared by 0 bases and J by 4 bases, with 9 bases between. The V gene's germline CDR1 is SGHDN and CDR2 FVKESK. The CDR3 contains 14 residues. CDR3 sequence reads: CASSQDLGRYGYTF. In nucleotides, the CDR3 is TGTGCCAGCAGCCAAGATTTGGGGCGCTATGGCTACACCTTC.

V and J are TRBV19 and TRBJ2-5; 9 bases map to TRBD1. CDR3 length: 16 residues. Germline values: CDR1 LNHDA, CDR2 SQIVND (reference sequence). V was pared by 7 bases and J by 2 bases, with 11 bases of the junction left unmatched. CDR3 in amino acids: CASTTPWTGVQETQYF. The DNA for the CDR3 is TGTGCCAGTACCACTCCATGGACAGGGGTACAAGAGACCCAGTACTTC.

This chain uses TRBV6-6 with TRBJ1-1; a weak D match, TRBD1 (5 bases). Germline CDR1 MNHNY, CDR2 SVGAGI (reference sequence). CDR3 size: 13 residues. V lost 4 bases and J lost 6, with 12 bases in between. For the CDR3, the DNA is TGTGCCAGCAGTTCTCAGGGTGAGGCTGAAGCTTTCTTT. Encoded protein: CASSSQGEAEAFF.

V usage is TRBV28 and J usage is TRBJ1-3; the match to TRBD1 covers 8 bases. CDR3 length: 15 amino acids. The V and J ends lost 6 bases and 2 bases, in that order; junction bases with no gene match: 6. Germline assignment: CDR1 MDHEN and CDR2 SYDVKM. The CDR3: CASSNSQGAGNTIYF. The CDR3 DNA reads as TGTGCCAGCAGCAACTCACAGGGGGCTGGAAACACCATATATTTT. Full variable domain (outside the CDR3, taken from reference TRBV28 and TRBJ1-3): DVKVTQSSRYLVKRTGEKVFLECVQDMDHENMFWYRQDPGLGLRLIYFSYDVKMKEKGDIPEGYSVSREKKERFSLILESASTNQTSMYLCASSNSQGAGNTIYFGEGSWLTVV.

The J gene is TRBJ1-2, the V gene TRBV5-1, with TRBD1 matching over 9 bases. The germline CDR1 and CDR2 sequences are SGHRS and YFSETQ. V shed 2 bases, J shed 7 bases, and the junction held 9 bases outside the gene matches. This CDR3 contains 15 residues. The CDR3 DNA reads TGCGCCAGCAGCTTCGGACAGGGGTCCCTCGGTGGCTACACCTTC. Its translation is CASSFGQGSLGGYTF.

The chain links TRBV29-1 to TRBJ2-5, with D possibly matching TRBD2 (5 bases). This CDR3 has 13 amino acids. V dropped 5 bases and J dropped 8 bases, with 18 bases sitting between them. CDR1 SQVTM and CDR2 ANQGSEA come from the germline V gene. CDR3 nucleotides: TGCAGCGTTCGGGGTGGCTTTGACGATACCCAGTACTTC. This sequence encodes CSVRGGFDDTQYF. Based on the CDR3 plus reference TRBV29-1 and TRBJ2-5, the full variable domain is SAVISQKPSRDICQRGTSLTIQCQVDSQVTMMFWYRQQPGQSLTLIATANQGSEATYESGFVIDKFPISRPNLTFSTLTVSNMSPEDSSIYLCSVRGGFDDTQYFGPGTRLLVL.

The chain joins TRBV28 to TRBJ2-7; 12 bases align to TRBD1. CDR1 and CDR2 (germline): MDHEN, SYDVKM. Losses at the gene ends were 7 bases for V and 0 bases for J; bases not matched to a gene: 4. CDR3 length: 15 amino acids. The chain's CDR3 is CASIPGQGASYEQYF. As DNA, the CDR3 is TGTGCCAGCATCCCGGGACAGGGGGCCTCCTACGAGCAGTACTTC.

This rearrangement joins TRBV4-1 to TRBJ2-5; 8 bases match TRBD1. The CDR3 is 16 amino acids. With V trimmed by 5 bases and J by 2 bases, 10 bases remained unmatched. Germline CDR1 is MGHRA and CDR2 is YSYEKL. The CDR3 loop reads CASSDPTRGLQETQYF. CDR3 DNA: TGCGCCAGCAGCGACCCGACCAGGGGGCTGCAAGAGACCCAGTACTTC.

CDR3 region: CASRDLSGLRETQYF. CDR3 DNA: TGTGCCAGCAGGGACCTGAGTGGACTTCGAGAGACCCAGTACTTC. V gene TRBV11-2 combines with J gene TRBJ2-5; D is possibly TRBD2 (5 bases). The length of the CDR3 is 15 residues. The ends were cut back, 6 bases at V and 4 bases at J, with 18 bases in the middle. CDR1 is SGHAT and CDR2 is FQNNGV in the germline V gene.

The chain links TRBV19 to TRBJ1-5; D uncertain. CDR1 is LNHDA and CDR2 is SQIVND in the germline V gene (reference sequence). Trimming took 0 bases from V and 3 from J, leaving 9 bases between them. The CDR3 contains 15 residues. The CDR3 loop reads CASSIEEGFNQPQHF. As DNA, the CDR3 is TGTGCCAGTAGTATAGAGGAGGGTTTCAATCAGCCCCAGCATTTT.

The V call is TRBV6-5, the J call TRBJ2-7, with 9 positions matching TRBD2. Per germline, CDR1 MNHEY and CDR2 SVGAGI. The CDR3 runs 16 residues. V lost 2 bases to trimming and J lost 4 bases; unmatched junction nucleotides: 9. The CDR3 spells CASSYGAGGPGYEQYF. CDR3 nucleotide sequence: TGTGCCAGCAGTTACGGCGCGGGAGGGCCGGGGTACGAGCAGTACTTC.

The chain uses TRBV25-1 and TRBJ1-1, with 7 nucleotides matching TRBD1. Germline CDR1 is MGHDK and CDR2 is SYGVNS. The CDR3 totals 15 residues. The junction had 5 bases not matched to a gene; V was cut back by 3 bases and J by 1 base. In DNA, the CDR3 is TGTGCCAGCAGTGATTCACAGGGGAGGAACACTGAAGCTTTCTTT. It encodes CASSDSQGRNTEAFF.

The rearrangement links TRBV6-1 to TRBJ2-7, with 13 bases that match TRBD2. The germline CDR1 and CDR2 sequences are MNHNS and SASEGT. The ends lost 3 bases at V and 6 bases at J; junction bases unmatched: 5. The CDR3 loop spans 15 amino acids. The CDR3 DNA sequence: TGTGCCAGCAGTGAGACGACTAGCGGGGGGTTCGAGCAGTACTTC. Translated, it gives CASSETTSGGFEQYF.

The CDR3 reads CASRYQGGHYSNQPQHF. The DNA of the CDR3 is TGTGCCAGCAGGTACCAGGGGGGACACTATAGCAATCAGCCCCAGCATTTT. V and J are TRBV28 and TRBJ1-5; the match to TRBD1 covers 7 bases. Trimming took 6 bases from V and 0 from J; bases not matched to a gene: 11. The CDR3 is 17 amino acids. Germline V CDR1 and CDR2: MDHEN, SYDVKM.